The source of this T cell receptor (beta chain) is a study of T-cell reconstitution after alpha-beta-depleted transplantation in children. Study-wide findings and caveats: Expanded graft clones, several hundred of them, were reportedly the source of alpha-beta T cells about two months after transplant. Surviving thymic progenitors and recipient T cells were the source of high TCRbeta diversity at day 60 in some patients. By one year post-transplant, T-cell counts and diversity largely arose from T cells that were newly produced.

This clonotype was found many times. No antigen is known for it. For TCRbeta, the library was prepared with unique molecular identifiers. TCRdb called the PCR reads again in MiXCR, with one record for every CDR3 protein. The data contain 250,000 to 300,000 distinct CDR3 sequences, over 9.5% of them singletons. The sequenced sample was PBMCs, obtained before TCRalphabeta/CD19-depleted stem cell transplant. This clonotype was obtained from a boy under two years old with acute myeloid leukemia, due to receive a stem cell transplant.

CDR3 DNA: TGTGCCAGCAGCCGCTTATTGTGGGCCTTGAACACTGAAGCTTTCTTT. Its protein product is CASSRLLWALNTEAFF. V is TRBV14 and J is TRBJ1-1; D is uncertain. V lost 4 bases and J lost 0, with 15 bases in between. The CDR3 loop spans 16 amino acids. Looked up from germline, CDR1 is SGHDN and CDR2 is FVKESK.